Here is one T cell receptor beta chain with its context. This sample was included in a study of blood T cell repertoires in COVID-19. After removal of 6 bases from V and 4 bases from J, the junction contained 5 bases not matched to a gene. Germline values: CDR1 LNHDA, CDR2 SQIVND (reference sequence). This CDR3 spans 14 amino acids. Libraries were prepared by immunoSEQ multiplex PCR; TCRdb keeps only in-frame clonotypes and omits some of them. This table has 80,000 to 130,000 clones, more than 85% appearing once. The source is a man aged 55 to 70 with acute or convalescent COVID-19. The chain couples TRBV19 to TRBJ2-5; 10 nucleotides align to TRBD1. Sequencing was performed on peripheral blood. CDR3 nucleotides: TGTGCCAGTAGCAGGGACAGGGGTGGAGAGACCCAGTACTTC. It translates to CASSRDRGGETQYF.